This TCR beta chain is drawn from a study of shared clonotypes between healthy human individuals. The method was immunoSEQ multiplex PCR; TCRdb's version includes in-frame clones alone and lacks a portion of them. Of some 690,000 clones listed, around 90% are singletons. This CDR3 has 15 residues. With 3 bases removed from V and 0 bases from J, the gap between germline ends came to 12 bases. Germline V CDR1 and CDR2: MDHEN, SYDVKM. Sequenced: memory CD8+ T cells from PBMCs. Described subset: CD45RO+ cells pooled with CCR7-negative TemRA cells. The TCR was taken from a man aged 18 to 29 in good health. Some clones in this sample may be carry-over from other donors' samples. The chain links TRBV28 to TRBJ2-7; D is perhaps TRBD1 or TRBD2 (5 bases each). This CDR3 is CASSFPGRSSYEQYF. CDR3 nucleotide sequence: TGTGCCAGCAGTTTCCCGGGACGGAGCTCCTACGAGCAGTACTTC.